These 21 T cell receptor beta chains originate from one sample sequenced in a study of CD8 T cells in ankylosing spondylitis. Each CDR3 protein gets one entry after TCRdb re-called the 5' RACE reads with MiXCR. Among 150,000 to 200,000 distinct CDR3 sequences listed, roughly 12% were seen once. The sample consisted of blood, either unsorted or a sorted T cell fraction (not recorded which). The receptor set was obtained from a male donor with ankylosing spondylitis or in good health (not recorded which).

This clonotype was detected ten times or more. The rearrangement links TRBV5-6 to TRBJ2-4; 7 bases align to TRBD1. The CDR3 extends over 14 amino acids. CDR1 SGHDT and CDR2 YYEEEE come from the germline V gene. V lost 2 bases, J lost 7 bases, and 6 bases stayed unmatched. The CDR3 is CASSLGGEGNIQYF. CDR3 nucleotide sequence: TGTGCCAGCAGCTTAGGGGGCGAAGGGAACATTCAGTACTTC. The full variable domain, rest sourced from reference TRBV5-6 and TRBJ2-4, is DAGVTQSPTHLIKTRGQQVTLRCSPKSGHDTVSWYQQALGQGPQFIFQYYEEEERQRGNFPDRFSGHQFPNYSSELNVNALLLGDSALYLCASSLGGEGNIQYFGAGTRLSVL.

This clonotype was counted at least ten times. The CDR3 sequence: CASSQTDWNQETQYF. CDR3 DNA sequence: TGTGCCAGCAGCCAAACGGACTGGAACCAAGAGACCCAGTACTTC. The chain couples TRBV14 to TRBJ2-5; perhaps TRBD2 as D (5 bases). The CDR3 is 15 amino acids. V shed 2 bases and J shed 0 bases, with 10 bases lying between them. The germline CDR1 and CDR2 sequences are SGHDN and FVKESK.

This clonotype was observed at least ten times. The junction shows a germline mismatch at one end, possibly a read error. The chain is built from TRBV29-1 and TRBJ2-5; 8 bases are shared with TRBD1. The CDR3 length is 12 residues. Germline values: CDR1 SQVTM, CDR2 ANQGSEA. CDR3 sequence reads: CSVEGTGRTQYF. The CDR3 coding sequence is TGCAGCGTGGAAGGGACAGGCAGGACCCAGTACTTC.

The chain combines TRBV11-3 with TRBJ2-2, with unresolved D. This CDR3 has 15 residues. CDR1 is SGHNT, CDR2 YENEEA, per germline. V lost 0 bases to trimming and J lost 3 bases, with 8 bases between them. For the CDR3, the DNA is TGTGCCAGCAGCTTAGAAGGGATGGACACCGGGGAGCTGTTTTTT. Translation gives CASSLEGMDTGELFF.

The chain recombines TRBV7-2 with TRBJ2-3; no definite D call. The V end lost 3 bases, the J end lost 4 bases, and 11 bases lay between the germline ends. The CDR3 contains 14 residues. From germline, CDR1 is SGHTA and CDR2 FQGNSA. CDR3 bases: TGTGCCAGCAGCTTGATGGTACCGCCAGATACGCAGTATTTT. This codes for CASSLMVPPDTQYF.

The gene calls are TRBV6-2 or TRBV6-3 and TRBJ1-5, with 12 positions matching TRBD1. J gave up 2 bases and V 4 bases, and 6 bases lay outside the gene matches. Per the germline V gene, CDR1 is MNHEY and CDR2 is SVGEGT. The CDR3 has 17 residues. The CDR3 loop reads CASSSGTGGFGNQPQHF. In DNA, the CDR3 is TGTGCCAGCAGTTCCGGGACAGGGGGCTTCGGCAATCAGCCCCAGCATTTT.

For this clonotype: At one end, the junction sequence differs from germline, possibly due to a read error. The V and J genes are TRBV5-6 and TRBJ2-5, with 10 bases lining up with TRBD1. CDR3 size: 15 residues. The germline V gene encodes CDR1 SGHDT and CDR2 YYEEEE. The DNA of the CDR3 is TGTGCCAGCACCTTGGGGGGGACAGGGGAAGAGACCCAGTACTTC. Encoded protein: CASTLGGTGEETQYF.

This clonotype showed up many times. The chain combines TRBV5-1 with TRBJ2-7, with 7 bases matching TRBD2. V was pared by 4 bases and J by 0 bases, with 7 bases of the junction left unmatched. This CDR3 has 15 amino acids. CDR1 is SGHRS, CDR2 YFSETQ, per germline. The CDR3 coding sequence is TGCGCCAGCAGCCCCCCCGGGGGGAACTCCTACGAGCAGTACTTC. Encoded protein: CASSPPGGNSYEQYF.

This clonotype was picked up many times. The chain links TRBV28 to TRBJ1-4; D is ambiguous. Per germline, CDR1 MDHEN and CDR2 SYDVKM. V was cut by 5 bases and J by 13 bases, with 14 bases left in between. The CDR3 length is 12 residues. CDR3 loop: CASSHIEGVLFF. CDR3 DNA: TGTGCCAGCAGTCACATAGAGGGAGTACTGTTTTTT.

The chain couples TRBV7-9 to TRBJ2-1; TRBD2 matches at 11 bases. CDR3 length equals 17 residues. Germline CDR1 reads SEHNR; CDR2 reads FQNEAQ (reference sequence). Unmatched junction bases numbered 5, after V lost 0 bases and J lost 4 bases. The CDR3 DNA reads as TGTGCCAGCAGCTTAGCCCCGGGACTAGCGGTTTACAATGAGCAGTTCTTC. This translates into CASSLAPGLAVYNEQFF. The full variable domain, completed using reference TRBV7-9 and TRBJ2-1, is DTGVSQNPRHKITKRGQNVTFRCDPISEHNRLYWYRQTLGQGPEFLTYFQNEAQLEKSRLLSDRFSAERPKGSFSTLEIQRTEQGDSAMYLCASSLAPGLAVYNEQFFGPGTRLTVL.

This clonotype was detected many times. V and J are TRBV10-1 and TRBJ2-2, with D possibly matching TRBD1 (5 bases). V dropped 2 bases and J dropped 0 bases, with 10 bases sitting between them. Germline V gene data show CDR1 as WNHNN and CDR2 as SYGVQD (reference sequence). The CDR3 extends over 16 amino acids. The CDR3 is CASSEARAANTGELFF. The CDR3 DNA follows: TGCGCCAGCAGTGAGGCCAGGGCAGCGAACACCGGGGAGCTGTTTTTT.

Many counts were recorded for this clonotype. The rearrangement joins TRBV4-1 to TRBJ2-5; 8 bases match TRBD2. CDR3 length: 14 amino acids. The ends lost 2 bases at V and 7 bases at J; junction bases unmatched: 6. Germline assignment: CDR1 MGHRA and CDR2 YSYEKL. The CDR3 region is CASSQTSGLGTQYF. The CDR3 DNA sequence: TGCGCCAGCAGCCAAACTAGCGGCCTCGGGACCCAGTACTTC.

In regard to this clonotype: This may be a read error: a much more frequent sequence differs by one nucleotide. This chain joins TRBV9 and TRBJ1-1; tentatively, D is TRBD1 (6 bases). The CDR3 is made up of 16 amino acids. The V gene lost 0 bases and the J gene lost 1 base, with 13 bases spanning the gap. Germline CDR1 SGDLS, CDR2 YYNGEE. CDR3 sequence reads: CASSVAGHGKNTEAFF. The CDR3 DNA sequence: TGTGCCAGCAGCGTAGCGGGACACGGTAAGAACACTGAAGCTTTCTTT. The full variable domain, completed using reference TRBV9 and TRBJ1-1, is DSGVTQTPKHLITATGQRVTLRCSPRSGDLSVYWYQQSLDQGLQFLIQYYNGEERAKGNILERFSAQQFPDLHSELNLSSLELGDSALYFCASSVAGHGKNTEAFFGQGTRLTVV.

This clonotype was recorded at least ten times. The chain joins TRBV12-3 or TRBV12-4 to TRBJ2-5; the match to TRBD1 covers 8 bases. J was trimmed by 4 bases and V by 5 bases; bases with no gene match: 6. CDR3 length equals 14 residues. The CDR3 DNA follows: TGTGCCAGCAGTCCTTTCGGGACAGGAGAGACCCAGTACTTC. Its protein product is CASSPFGTGETQYF.

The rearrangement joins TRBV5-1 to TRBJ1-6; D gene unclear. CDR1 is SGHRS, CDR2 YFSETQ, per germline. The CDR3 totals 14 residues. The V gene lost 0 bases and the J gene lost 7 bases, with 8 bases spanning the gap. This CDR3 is CASSLGERNSPLHF. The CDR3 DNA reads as TGCGCCAGCAGCTTGGGGGAGCGGAATTCACCCCTCCACTTT.

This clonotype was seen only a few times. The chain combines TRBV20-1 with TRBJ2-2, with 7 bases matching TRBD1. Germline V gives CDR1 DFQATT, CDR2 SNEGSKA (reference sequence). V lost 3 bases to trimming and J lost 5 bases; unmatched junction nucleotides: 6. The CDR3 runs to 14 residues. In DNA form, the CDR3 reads TGCAGTGCTAGCAGGGGGTCGAGGACCGGGGAGCTGTTTTTT. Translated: CSASRGSRTGELFF.

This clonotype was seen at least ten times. The CDR3: CASSEPGEVGGYTF. The CDR3 DNA reads TGTGCCAGCAGCGAACCGGGCGAGGTAGGAGGCTACACCTTC. This chain connects TRBV25-1 to TRBJ1-2; D is uncertain. The germline V gene encodes CDR1 MGHDK and CDR2 SYGVNS. V lost 6 bases, J lost 8 bases, and 19 bases lay in between. This CDR3 spans 14 amino acids.

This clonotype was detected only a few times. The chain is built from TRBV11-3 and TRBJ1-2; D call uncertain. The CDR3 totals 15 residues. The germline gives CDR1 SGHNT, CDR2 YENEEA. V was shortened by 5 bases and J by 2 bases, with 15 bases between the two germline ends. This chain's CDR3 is CASSPGGGANYGYTF. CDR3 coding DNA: TGTGCCAGCAGCCCAGGTGGCGGAGCCAACTATGGCTACACCTTC.

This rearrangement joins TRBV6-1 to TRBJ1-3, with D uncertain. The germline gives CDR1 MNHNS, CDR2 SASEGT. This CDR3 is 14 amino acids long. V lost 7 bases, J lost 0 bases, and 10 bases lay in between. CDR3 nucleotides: TGTGCCAGCACCGTCCGGGGCTCTGGAAACACCATATATTTT. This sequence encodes CASTVRGSGNTIYF.

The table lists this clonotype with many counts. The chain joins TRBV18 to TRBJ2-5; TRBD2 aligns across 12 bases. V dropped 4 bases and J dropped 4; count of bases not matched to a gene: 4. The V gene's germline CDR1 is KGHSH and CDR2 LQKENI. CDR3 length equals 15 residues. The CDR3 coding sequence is TGTGCCAGCTCACTCCCGGGACTAGCGGGAGAGACCCAGTACTTC. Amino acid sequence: CASSLPGLAGETQYF.

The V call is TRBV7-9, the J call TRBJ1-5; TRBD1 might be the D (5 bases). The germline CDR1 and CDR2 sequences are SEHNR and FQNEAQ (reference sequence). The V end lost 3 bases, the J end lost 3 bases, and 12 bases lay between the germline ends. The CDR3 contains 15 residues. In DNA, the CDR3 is TGTGCCAGCAGCTTTGGAGGGGCGTCCAATCAGCCCCAGCATTTT. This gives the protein CASSFGGASNQPQHF.